A single sample gave rise to the 21 T cell receptor beta chains below, sequenced in a study of T cell responses to AZD1222 COVID-19 vaccine. Data came from immunoSEQ multiplex PCR; TCRdb stores just in-frame clones and leaves some out. Of tens of thousands of clones in the sample, about 88% were seen once. The sample here was peripheral blood, taken 28 days after the second AZD1222 dose. All receptors come from an adult who received the AZD1222 COVID-19 vaccine.

V usage is TRBV5-1 and J usage is TRBJ1-6, with a tentative D call TRBD1 (5 bases). V lost 2 bases to trimming and J lost 10 bases, with 16 bases between them. Germline assignment: CDR1 SGHRS and CDR2 YFSETQ. The CDR3 covers 15 residues. The DNA of the CDR3 is TGCGCCAGCAGCTTAGAAGGGGACCAAGTGTCACCCCTCCACTTT. This codes for CASSLEGDQVSPLHF.

This chain uses TRBV2 with TRBJ2-1; 7 bases line up with TRBD2. Germline V CDR1 and CDR2: SNHLY, FYNNEI. This CDR3 has 12 residues. Unmatched junction bases numbered 8, after V lost 10 bases and J lost 8 bases. The CDR3 DNA follows: TGTGCCACCGGGAGGAGGTACGATGAGCAGTTCTTC. Translated: CATGRRYDEQFF.

This rearrangement joins TRBV24-1 to TRBJ2-7; possible D gene TRBD2, 6 bases. Germline CDR1 reads KGHDR; CDR2 reads SFDVKD. This CDR3 comprises 16 residues. The ends were cut back, 2 bases at V and 2 bases at J, with 15 bases in the middle. The CDR3 is CATSDSMRGNPYEQYF. CDR3 nucleotide sequence: TGTGCCACCAGTGATTCGATGCGGGGCAACCCCTACGAGCAGTACTTC.

This chain joins TRBV6-5 and TRBJ2-2, with a tentative D call TRBD2 (6 bases). This CDR3 contains 14 residues. Germline CDR1 and CDR2: MNHEY and SVGAGI. Trimming left V 7 bases short and J 5 bases short, with 14 bases between. The CDR3 nucleotides read TGTGCCAGCAATTCAATCGCGGGAACCGGGGAGCTGTTTTTT. Amino acid sequence: CASNSIAGTGELFF.

This chain joins TRBV7-8 and TRBJ2-1, with a possible D match to TRBD2 (7 bases). V lost 5 bases and J lost 7, with 18 bases in between. The CDR3 contains 15 residues. Germline V gives CDR1 SGHVS, CDR2 FQNEAQ. This CDR3 is CASSPFRGRANEQFF. CDR3 coding DNA: TGTGCCAGCAGCCCCTTTAGGGGGAGGGCGAATGAGCAGTTCTTC.

V is TRBV28 and J is TRBJ1-1; D uncertain. Trimming took off 5 bases at V and 0 bases at J, with 10 bases between the two ends. Germline CDR1 MDHEN, CDR2 SYDVKM. The length of the CDR3 is 14 residues. The CDR3 reads CASSPPKMNTEAFF. DNA for the CDR3: TGTGCCAGCAGTCCACCAAAAATGAACACTGAAGCTTTCTTT.

This rearrangement joins TRBV4-1 to TRBJ1-4; 12 nucleotides match TRBD1. Germline V gives CDR1 MGHRA, CDR2 YSYEKL. The CDR3 extends over 19 amino acids. The ends lost 5 bases at V and 4 bases at J; junction bases unmatched: 14. The CDR3 sequence is CASSSGPRDRGHVNEKLFF. The CDR3, as DNA: TGCGCCAGCAGCTCAGGTCCCCGGGACAGGGGGCACGTTAATGAAAAACTGTTTTTT.

The rearrangement links TRBV6-5 to TRBJ2-1; D might be TRBD2 (5 bases). Germline V gene lookup returns CDR1 MNHEY and CDR2 SVGAGI. Trimming removed 2 bases from V and 7 bases from J, with 9 bases in between. This CDR3 contains 13 residues. The CDR3, as DNA: TGTGCCAGCAGTTACGGCGAGGGAAATGAGCAGTTCTTC. Protein: CASSYGEGNEQFF.

About this clone: The sample carries other DNA sequences with the same CDR3. This rearrangement joins TRBV5-1 to TRBJ1-4; D not resolved. V shed 0 bases and J shed 4 bases, with 7 bases lying between them. In germline, CDR1 is SGHRS, CDR2 YFSETQ. This CDR3 is 14 amino acids long. The DNA for the CDR3 is TGCGCCAGCAGCTTGGGGCAGGATAATGAAAAACTGTTTTTT. Amino acid sequence: CASSLGQDNEKLFF. Full variable domain (outside the CDR3, taken from reference TRBV5-1 and TRBJ1-4): KAGVTQTPRYLIKTRGQQVTLSCSPISGHRSVSWYQQTPGQGLQFLFEYFSETQRNKGNFPGRFSGRQFSNSRSEMNVSTLELGDSALYLCASSLGQDNEKLFFGSGTQLSVL.

J is TRBJ2-5 and V is TRBV11-3; weak D call: TRBD2 (5 bases). The CDR3 loop spans 14 amino acids. Trimming took 2 bases from V and 2 from J, leaving 9 bases between them. Germline V gives CDR1 SGHNT, CDR2 YENEEA. The CDR3 bases are TGTGCCAGCAGCTTATTAGAGGGACAAGAGACCCAGTACTTC. The encoded protein is CASSLLEGQETQYF.

This chain connects TRBV25-1 to TRBJ1-1; no clear D. This CDR3 spans 12 amino acids. V lost 3 bases to trimming and J lost 10 bases, with 12 bases between them. Germline loops: CDR1 MGHDK, CDR2 SYGVNS. CDR3 in amino acids: CASSDFVELAFF. The CDR3 coding sequence is TGTGCCAGCAGTGATTTTGTGGAACTAGCTTTCTTT.

This chain links TRBV30 with TRBJ1-3; possibly TRBD1 for D (6 bases). The CDR3 totals 14 residues. CDR1 is GTSNPN, CDR2 SVGIG, per germline (reference sequence). Trimming stripped 0 bases from V and 5 bases from J, with 11 bases between. The CDR3 loop reads CAWSVGGGRNTIYF. The CDR3, as DNA: TGTGCCTGGAGTGTCGGAGGGGGACGAAACACCATATATTTT.

This clone was found once. The J gene is TRBJ2-6, the V gene TRBV18, with D tentatively TRBD1 (6 bases). Per the germline V gene, CDR1 is KGHSH and CDR2 is LQKENI. Trimming removed 3 bases at V and 0 bases at J, with 9 bases between. CDR3 size: 16 residues. For the CDR3, the DNA is TGTGCCAGCTCACCGCAGACAGGCTCTGGGGCCAACGTCCTGACTTTC. Its translation: CASSPQTGSGANVLTF.

The J gene is TRBJ1-4, the V gene TRBV5-1; perhaps TRBD1 as D (6 bases). The CDR3 extends over 16 amino acids. V was trimmed by 4 bases and J by 8 bases, leaving 21 bases between them. Germline CDR1 reads SGHRS; CDR2 reads YFSETQ. The CDR3 DNA sequence: TGCGCCAGCAGCCCCCCCTCGGGGGCATTAGGGGAAAAACTGTTTTTT. This encodes CASSPPSGALGEKLFF. The full variable domain, with the rest looked up from reference TRBV5-1 and TRBJ1-4, is KAGVTQTPRYLIKTRGQQVTLSCSPISGHRSVSWYQQTPGQGLQFLFEYFSETQRNKGNFPGRFSGRQFSNSRSEMNVSTLELGDSALYLCASSPPSGALGEKLFFGSGTQLSVL.

This sequence joins TRBV7-9 and TRBJ1-4; 7 nucleotides line up with TRBD1. The germline V gene encodes CDR1 SEHNR and CDR2 FQNEAQ (reference sequence). J gave up 5 bases and V 5 bases, and 11 bases lay outside the gene matches. This CDR3 comprises 16 residues. The DNA of the CDR3 is TGTGCCAGCAGCCTCCGGCCCGGGACAGTGAATGAAAAACTGTTTTTT. Translation gives CASSLRPGTVNEKLFF.

The genes are TRBV10-3 and TRBJ1-2; D call uncertain. The length of the CDR3 is 16 residues. Per germline, CDR1 ENHRY and CDR2 SYGVKD. V lost 6 bases to trimming and J lost 8 bases, with 25 bases between them. CDR3 region: CAISERTKKDQWGYTF. In nucleotides, the CDR3 is TGTGCCATCAGCGAGAGGACGAAAAAAGACCAATGGGGCTACACCTTC.

The J gene is TRBJ1-2, the V gene TRBV28, with D possibly TRBD1 on 6 matching bases. V lost 3 bases, J lost 6 bases, and 11 bases lay in between. There are 13 residues in the CDR3. Germline-derived CDR1 and CDR2 are MDHEN and SYDVKM. CDR3 nucleotides: TGTGCCAGCAGTTTGCCACAGGGTGATGGCTACACCTTC. It is translated as CASSLPQGDGYTF.

The chain is built from TRBV19 and TRBJ2-1; 9 bases are a match to TRBD1. Germline CDR1 reads LNHDA; CDR2 reads SQIVND (reference sequence). Trimming cost V 7 bases and J 7 bases; bases outside gene matches: 8. CDR3 length: 14 amino acids. The CDR3 sequence: CASNNRGRKNEQFF. The CDR3 bases are TGTGCCAGTAATAACAGGGGGCGTAAGAATGAGCAGTTCTTC. The full variable domain, rest sourced from reference TRBV19 and TRBJ2-1, is DGGITQSPKYLFRKEGQNVTLSCEQNLNHDAMYWYRQDPGQGLRLIYYSQIVNDFQKGDIAEGYSVSREKKESFPLTVTSAQKNPTAFYLCASNNRGRKNEQFFGPGTRLTVL.

The chain is built from TRBV9 and TRBJ1-4; maybe TRBD1 (6 bases). With 3 bases removed from V and 3 bases from J, the gap between germline ends came to 15 bases. CDR1 and CDR2 (germline): SGDLS, YYNGEE. The CDR3 contains 16 residues. CDR3 nucleotide sequence: TGTGCCAGCAGCGGCCATACAGCAGGGGCTAATGAAAAACTGTTTTTT. Translated: CASSGHTAGANEKLFF. Complete variable domain (other parts from reference TRBV9 and TRBJ1-4): DSGVTQTPKHLITATGQRVTLRCSPRSGDLSVYWYQQSLDQGLQFLIQYYNGEERAKGNILERFSAQQFPDLHSELNLSSLELGDSALYFCASSGHTAGANEKLFFGSGTQLSVL.

V and J are TRBV4-1 and TRBJ1-2; no reliable D call. CDR1 and CDR2 (germline): MGHRA, YSYEKL. The germline V and J ends were trimmed by 0 bases and 5 bases, with 13 bases remaining between them. CDR3 length: 15 amino acids. CDR3 residues: CASSQDKVGGYGYTF. The CDR3 bases are TGCGCCAGCAGCCAAGATAAGGTTGGAGGATATGGCTACACCTTC.

This clone has just one count. One end of the junction varies from germline; a read error may be responsible. This chain uses TRBV7-9 with TRBJ1-5; 9 bases line up with TRBD1. CDR1 is SEHNR and CDR2 is FQNEAQ in the germline V gene (reference sequence). The CDR3 runs to 15 residues. CDR3 nucleotide sequence: TGTGCTAGCAGCCCCGGGACAGGGCAACATCAGCCCCAGCATTTT. This translates into CASSPGTGQHQPQHF.